The rows below give T cell receptor beta chains drawn from one sample of a study of CD8 T cells in Susac syndrome. TCRdb recomputed calls from the immunoSEQ multiplex PCR reads with MiXCR, one row per CDR3 protein. In the table there are about 290,000 distinct CDR3 sequences, 75% to 85% of which are singletons. Material: CD8+ T cells from PBMCs. These receptors came from a human donor with multiple sclerosis. The CDR3 runs from the conserved cysteine through the conserved F or W. Each record gives: D gene, J gene, clone size, V gene, CDR3 protein, CDR3 DNA. D genes are given only for firm matches. The size entry is marked missing in some rows and otherwise reads once, few, many or a size class.

d_call: NA
j_call: TRBJ2-7
clone_size: NA
v_call: TRBV6-2/TRBV6-3
cdr3_aa: CASSINLGEQYF
cdr3_nt: TGTGCCAGCAGCATTAACCTGGGCGAGCAGTACTTC

d_call: TRBD2
j_call: TRBJ2-1
clone_size: NA
v_call: TRBV5-1
cdr3_aa: CASSRYGTGGRLAGYNEQFF
cdr3_nt: TGCGCCAGCAGCCGCTACGGCACAGGGGGAAGACTAGCGGGGTACAATGAGCAGTTCTTC

d_call: NA
j_call: TRBJ1-1
clone_size: NA
v_call: TRBV20-1
cdr3_aa: CSARDRLNAEAFF
cdr3_nt: TGCAGTGCTAGAGATCGTTTAAACGCTGAAGCTTTCTTT

d_call: NA
j_call: TRBJ2-1
clone_size: NA
v_call: TRBV6-2/TRBV6-3
cdr3_aa: CATVGTFLNNEQFF
cdr3_nt: TGTGCCACCGTTGGGACTTTTCTTAACAATGAGCAGTTCTTC

d_call: TRBD1
j_call: TRBJ2-7
clone_size: NA
v_call: TRBV29-1
cdr3_aa: CSVVGDRGYYEQYF
cdr3_nt: TGCAGCGTTGTGGGGGACAGGGGTTACTACGAGCAGTACTTC

d_call: TRBD1
j_call: TRBJ2-7
clone_size: NA
v_call: TRBV30
cdr3_aa: CAWSAPGTGDYEQYF
cdr3_nt: TGTGCCTGGAGTGCGCCCGGGACAGGGGACTACGAGCAGTACTTC

d_call: TRBD2
j_call: TRBJ2-7
clone_size: NA
v_call: TRBV6-6
cdr3_aa: CASSRTTSGRAYEQYF
cdr3_nt: TGTGCCAGCAGTCGTACGACTAGCGGGAGGGCCTACGAGCAGTACTTC

d_call: TRBD2
j_call: TRBJ2-7
clone_size: few
v_call: TRBV7-9
cdr3_aa: CASSKSGNFYEQYF
cdr3_nt: TGTGCCAGCAGCAAAAGCGGGAACTTCTACGAGCAGTACTTC

d_call: TRBD1
j_call: TRBJ2-2
clone_size: NA
v_call: TRBV20-1
cdr3_aa: CSADTGDTGELFF
cdr3_nt: TGCAGTGCCGATACAGGGGACACCGGGGAGCTGTTTTTT

d_call: NA
j_call: TRBJ1-1
clone_size: NA
v_call: TRBV7-9
cdr3_aa: CASSLLTGEAFF
cdr3_nt: TGTGCCAGCAGCTTACTCACGGGTGAAGCTTTCTTT

d_call: NA
j_call: TRBJ2-1
clone_size: once
v_call: TRBV30
cdr3_aa: CAWSDGGSYNEQFF
cdr3_nt: TGTGCCTGGAGCGACGGAGGATCCTACAATGAGCAGTTCTTC

d_call: TRBD2
j_call: TRBJ2-1
clone_size: once
v_call: TRBV27
cdr3_aa: CASGPLSSGRADEQFF
cdr3_nt: TGTGCCAGCGGACCGTTATCCAGCGGGAGGGCCGATGAGCAGTTCTTC

d_call: NA
j_call: TRBJ1-3
clone_size: NA
v_call: TRBV6-1
cdr3_aa: CASSAPGHLYSGNTIYF
cdr3_nt: TGTGCCAGCAGTGCTCCGGGACACCTTTACTCTGGAAACACCATATATTTT

d_call: NA
j_call: TRBJ2-1
clone_size: NA
v_call: TRBV7-9
cdr3_aa: CASSFRTGRDGSSYNEQFF
cdr3_nt: TGTGCCAGCAGCTTTCGAACAGGGCGGGACGGGAGCTCCTACAATGAGCAGTTCTTC